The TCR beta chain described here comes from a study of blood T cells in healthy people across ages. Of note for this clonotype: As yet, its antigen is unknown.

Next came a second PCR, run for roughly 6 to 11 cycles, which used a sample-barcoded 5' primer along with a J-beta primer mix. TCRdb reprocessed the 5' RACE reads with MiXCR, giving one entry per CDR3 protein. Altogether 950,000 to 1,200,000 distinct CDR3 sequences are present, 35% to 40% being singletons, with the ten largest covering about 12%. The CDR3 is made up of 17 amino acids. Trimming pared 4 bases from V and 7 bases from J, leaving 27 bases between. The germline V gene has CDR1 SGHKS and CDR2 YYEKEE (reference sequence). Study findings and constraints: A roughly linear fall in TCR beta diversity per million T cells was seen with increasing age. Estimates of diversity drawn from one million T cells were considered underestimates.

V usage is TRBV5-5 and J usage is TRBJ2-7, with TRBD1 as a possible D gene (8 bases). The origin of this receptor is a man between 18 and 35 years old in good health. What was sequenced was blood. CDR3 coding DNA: TGTGCCAGCAGCCATGAAGCGGGACAGGTGTTTGACAATGAGCAGTACTTC. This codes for CASSHEAGQVFDNEQYF.